This T cell receptor (beta chain) is drawn from a study of cytomegalovirus exposure and HLA in healthy donors. Study observations and caveats: Most of the TCR beta V segments (in an earlier analysis) were productive either about 87% or about 30% of the time. In a later analysis, TCR beta V- and J-gene trimming was associated with a missense DCLRE1C variant. Prediction of most subjects' HLA-A and HLA-B alleles by TCR beta sequences was reportedly accurate.

Concerning this clone itself: What it binds is not known.

The study ran its PCR with 60 Vbeta and 13 Jbeta primers. The method was immunoSEQ multiplex PCR; TCRdb's version includes in-frame clones alone and lacks a portion of them. Found here are over 85,000 clones, 73% of them singletons; the top ten hold under 4.5%. Germline assignment: CDR1 SGHTA and CDR2 FQGNSA. The CDR3 covers 14 residues. Trimming removed 5 bases at V and 5 bases at J, with 13 bases between. Source material: PBMCs. The receptor was derived from a man aged 40-55 years in good health and CMV-seronegative. The chain recombines TRBV7-2 with TRBJ1-5; the D gene is possibly TRBD1 (6 bases). The CDR3 here is CASSRNREHQPQHF. CDR3 bases: TGTGCCAGCAGCCGGAACAGGGAACATCAGCCCCAGCATTTT. Complete variable domain (other parts from reference TRBV7-2 and TRBJ1-5): GAGVSQSPSNKVTEKGKDVELRCDPISGHTALYWYRQSLGQGLEFLIYFQGNSAPDKSGLPSDRFSAERTGGSVSTLTIQRTQQEDSAVYLCASSRNREHQPQHFGDGTRLSIL.